Shown below are 16 T cell receptor beta chains from a single sample sequenced in a study of T cell responses to AZD1222 COVID-19 vaccine. Profiling relied on immunoSEQ multiplex PCR, and the TCRdb table lists in-frame clones only, not all of them. The sample lists more than 85,000 clones; about 87% were seen once. The starting material was peripheral blood, obtained on day 0 of AZD1222 vaccination. Receptors originate from an adult in good health.

The V call is TRBV5-4, the J call TRBJ2-7, with TRBD1 matching 10 bases. The CDR3 covers 14 residues. The junction had 6 bases not matched to a gene; V was cut back by 4 bases and J by 5 bases. Germline V gene data show CDR1 as SGHNT and CDR2 as YYREEE (reference sequence). The CDR3, as DNA: TGTGCCAGCAGCCGGGACAGGGGATATGACGAGCAGTACTTC. Its translation is CASSRDRGYDEQYF.

This clone was detected only once. The chain employs TRBV7-9 and TRBJ2-1, with 9 bases aligning to TRBD1. This CDR3 has 16 residues. CDR1 SEHNR and CDR2 FQNEAQ come from the germline V gene (reference sequence). V was pared by 6 bases and J by 1 base, with 7 bases of the junction left unmatched. CDR3 sequence: CASRDGTGFSYNEQFF. The CDR3 bases are TGTGCCAGCAGGGACGGGACAGGGTTTTCCTACAATGAGCAGTTCTTC.

The chain couples TRBV28 to TRBJ1-2, with 11 bases matching TRBD1. V gave up 4 bases and J gave up 7 bases; unmatched junction bases: 8. CDR1 is MDHEN, CDR2 SYDVKM, per germline. The CDR3 extends over 15 amino acids. CDR3 DNA sequence: TGTGCCAGCAGTTCGGACAGGGGGCTGATGGGTGGCTACACCTTC. It codes for CASSSDRGLMGGYTF.

This CDR3 reads CSASRVRKNTEAFF. The CDR3 nucleotides read TGCAGTGCTAGTAGGGTACGGAAGAACACTGAAGCTTTCTTT. The chain is built from TRBV20-1 and TRBJ1-1; no definite D call. The CDR3 is 14 amino acids. V shed 3 bases and J shed 1 base, with 12 bases lying between them. Germline CDR1 is DFQATT and CDR2 is SNEGSKA (reference sequence).

V is TRBV25-1 and J is TRBJ1-1, with 7 positions matching TRBD1. Trimming removed 9 bases from V and 1 base from J; junction bases left unmatched: 11. The CDR3 has 15 residues. Germline CDR1 and CDR2: MGHDK and SYGVNS. CDR3 amino acids: CASKWTGAANTEAFF. CDR3 in DNA: TGTGCCAGTAAGTGGACAGGTGCCGCGAACACTGAAGCTTTCTTT.

This clone has a handful of counts. The V and J genes are TRBV3-1 (or the pseudogene TRBV3-2) and TRBJ1-5; D uncertain. The ends were cut back, 1 base at V and 5 bases at J, with 12 bases in the middle. The CDR3 has 15 amino acids. The V gene's germline CDR1 is LGHDT and CDR2 YNNKEL (reference sequence). As DNA, the CDR3 is TGTGCCAGCAGCCAAGGGTCGAGTAGGTATCAGCCCCAGCATTTT. It encodes CASSQGSSRYQPQHF.

Only a few counts were recorded for this clone. J is TRBJ1-1 and V is TRBV10-3, with TRBD1 as a possible D gene (5 bases). Germline V gene data show CDR1 as ENHRY and CDR2 as SYGVKD. This CDR3 is built from 13 residues. V was pared by 6 bases and J by 5 bases, with 13 bases between. DNA for the CDR3: TGTGCCATCAGGGGGACCGAGGAAACTGAAGCTTTCTTT. This codes for CAIRGTEETEAFF.

The V call is TRBV6-6, the J call TRBJ1-6; D gene ambiguous. Germline CDR1 MNHNY, CDR2 SVGAGI (reference sequence). The CDR3 totals 11 residues. The V gene lost 6 bases and the J gene lost 8 bases, with 5 bases spanning the gap. CDR3 region: CASRQYSPLHF. The CDR3, as DNA: TGTGCCAGCAGGCAGTATTCACCCCTCCACTTT.

The chain has TRBV6-2 or TRBV6-3 and TRBJ2-1; TRBD1 matches 7 bases. In germline, CDR1 is MNHEY, CDR2 SVGEGT. With 6 bases clipped from V and 10 bases from J, the junction kept 6 bases outside the gene matches. This CDR3 has 12 amino acids. The CDR3 nucleotides read TGTGCCAGCAGCGACAGGGTCTCGGAGCAGTTCTTC. Translation: CASSDRVSEQFF.

This chain joins TRBV6-5 and TRBJ2-3, with no clear D. The ends were cut back, 2 bases at V and 3 bases at J, with 6 bases in the middle. CDR1 MNHEY and CDR2 SVGAGI come from the germline V gene. The CDR3 sequence is 13 residues long. CDR3 sequence (DNA): TGTGCCAGCAGTTACCGGATAACAGATACGCAGTATTTT. It yields the protein CASSYRITDTQYF.

This clone came up once. The chain combines TRBV19 with TRBJ1-1; TRBD1 is a possible D gene (5 bases). The V and J ends lost 3 bases and 4 bases respectively, with 9 bases between them. This CDR3 is 13 amino acids long. CDR1 LNHDA and CDR2 SQIVND come from the germline V gene (reference sequence). This chain's CDR3 is CASSIAGGTEAFF. CDR3 nucleotide sequence: TGTGCCAGTAGTATTGCGGGGGGCACTGAAGCTTTCTTT.

The chain is built from TRBV6-5 and TRBJ2-2; the match to TRBD1 covers 10 bases. The V and J ends lost 6 bases and 5 bases, in that order; junction bases with no gene match: 6. This CDR3 has 15 residues. Germline assignment: CDR1 MNHEY and CDR2 SVGAGI. The CDR3 DNA reads TGTGCCAGCAGAGATAGGACAGGGGGGACCGGGGAGCTGTTTTTT. Its protein is CASRDRTGGTGELFF.

The J gene is TRBJ2-7, the V gene TRBV7-9, with 8 bases lining up with TRBD1. The CDR3 sequence is 15 residues long. J lost 1 base, V lost 4 bases, and 6 bases had no gene match. Germline lookup yields CDR1 SEHNR and CDR2 FQNEAQ (reference sequence). Here the CDR3 reads CASSSLDRASYEQYF. CDR3 coding DNA: TGTGCCAGCAGCTCGTTGGACAGGGCTTCCTACGAGCAGTACTTC.

The rearrangement links TRBV7-6 to TRBJ2-3; D gene ambiguous. The CDR3 is 15 residues long. The V gene's germline CDR1 is SGHVS and CDR2 FNYEAQ. Trimming removed 2 bases at V and 3 bases at J, with 12 bases between. The CDR3 coding sequence is TGTGCCAGCAGCTTATCCCCTAGTCCGACAGATACGCAGTATTTT. Protein product: CASSLSPSPTDTQYF.

The chain links TRBV5-8 to TRBJ2-1, with 12 positions matching TRBD2. The V segment lost 2 bases and the J segment 12 bases; nucleotides outside the gene matches: 12. Germline loops: CDR1 SGHTS, CDR2 YDEGEE. CDR3 length equals 16 residues. The CDR3 loop is CASSLNRLAGEGRQFF. The CDR3 DNA follows: TGTGCCAGCAGCTTAAACAGACTAGCGGGAGAAGGGCGGCAGTTCTTC. Based on the CDR3 plus reference TRBV5-8 and TRBJ2-1, the full variable domain is EAGVTQSPTHLIKTRGQQATLRCSPISGHTSVYWYQQALGLGLQFLLWYDEGEERNRGNFPPRFSGRQFPNYSSELNVNALELEDSALYLCASSLNRLAGEGRQFFGPGTRLTVL.

This sequence joins TRBV2 and TRBJ2-1; 9 bases map to TRBD1. The CDR3 is made up of 12 amino acids. CDR1 is SNHLY, CDR2 FYNNEI, per germline. V dropped 5 bases and J dropped 10; count of bases not matched to a gene: 3. CDR3 protein: CASSKTGGEQFF. As DNA, the CDR3 is TGTGCCAGCAGTAAAACAGGGGGCGAGCAGTTCTTC.